The 19 T cell receptor beta chains in this list originate from one sample, sequenced in a study of monozygotic twins with cystic fibrosis (dated by TCRdb to about 2021). The library was produced with the immunoSEQ multiplex PCR assay. Here the immuneACCESS table is served through TCRdb, limited to in-frame sequences with V and J called. Missing clones are a known gap in these copies; in checked studies unresolved V genes cover under half, and the rest lacks a known reason. The sample has 30,000 to 40,000 clones on record, approximately 72% of them singletons. 0.7% to 1% of the sample goes to the ten largest clones. Specimen: blood. All receptors derive from a girl aged 10 to 17 with cystic fibrosis.

This chain links TRBV6-6 with TRBJ1-2, with D possibly being TRBD1 (5 bases). CDR3 size: 15 residues. Per the germline V gene, CDR1 is MNHNY and CDR2 is SVGAGI (reference sequence). V was shortened by 6 bases and J by 1 base, with 15 bases between the two germline ends. The CDR3 DNA reads as TGTGCCAGCAGACTCGGGGAGGGACGTAACTATGGCTACACCTTC. Its protein is CASRLGEGRNYGYTF.

The genes are TRBV7-9 and TRBJ2-2; the D gene is possibly TRBD2 (6 bases). V shed 4 bases and J shed 5 bases, with 14 bases lying between them. CDR1 is SEHNR and CDR2 is FQNEAQ in the germline V gene (reference sequence). This CDR3 has 15 amino acids. The CDR3 nucleotides read TGTGCCAGCAGCTCCGCCGGGGGAGAAACCGGGGAGCTGTTTTTT. Translating it yields CASSSAGGETGELFF.

This chain joins TRBV19 and TRBJ1-1; D call uncertain. In germline, CDR1 is LNHDA, CDR2 SQIVND (reference sequence). This CDR3 region has 14 residues. The V gene lost 6 bases and the J gene lost 1 base, with 12 bases spanning the gap. This CDR3 reads CASRDGWENTEAFF. Written as DNA, the CDR3 is TGTGCCAGTAGGGATGGTTGGGAGAACACTGAAGCTTTCTTT.

This clone was seen only a few times. CDR3 nucleotides: TGCGCCAGCGATACGGGAGGTCTCTACAATGAGCAGTTCTTC. Amino acid sequence: CASDTGGLYNEQFF. The V gene is TRBV5-1, the J gene TRBJ2-1; 7 bases are shared with TRBD2. This CDR3 contains 14 residues. V was pared by 7 bases and J by 3 bases, with 7 bases of the junction left unmatched. Germline V lookup: CDR1 SGHRS, CDR2 YFSETQ.

The chain combines TRBV2 with TRBJ2-3, with D unclear. This CDR3 comprises 11 residues. From germline, CDR1 is SNHLY and CDR2 FYNNEI. V lost 2 bases and J 10 bases, leaving 7 bases between the germline ends. The CDR3 coding sequence is TGTGCCAGCAGTGAAAAGCACGCGCAGTATTTT. Its translation is CASSEKHAQYF.

The chain carries TRBV19 and TRBJ2-3, with 9 nucleotides matching TRBD2. The V gene's germline CDR1 is LNHDA and CDR2 SQIVND (reference sequence). V was pared by 10 bases and J by 8 bases, with 16 bases of the junction left unmatched. The CDR3 is 15 residues long. The CDR3 reads CATQGLAGYHGTQYF. DNA of the CDR3: TGTGCCACCCAAGGGCTAGCGGGATACCATGGTACGCAGTATTTT.

The chain recombines TRBV6-6 with TRBJ2-3; 12 bases match TRBD2. The germline CDR1 and CDR2 sequences are MNHNY and SVGAGI (reference sequence). With 7 bases clipped from V and 4 bases from J, the junction kept 6 bases outside the gene matches. The CDR3 runs to 15 residues. The DNA for the CDR3 is TGTGCCAGCACCGCGACTAGCGGGAGTTCAGATACGCAGTATTTT. This translates into CASTATSGSSDTQYF.

This clone was picked up a small number of times. V is TRBV6-4 and J is TRBJ1-2; D not certain. V gave up 6 bases and J gave up 3 bases, with 8 bases separating them. Germline CDR1 MRHNA, CDR2 SNTAGT. This CDR3 has 12 residues. The CDR3 DNA reads as TGTGCCAGCAGCCTCGACCACTATGGCTACACCTTC. Translated: CASSLDHYGYTF.

This chain uses TRBV7-9 with TRBJ2-7; the match to TRBD1 covers 9 bases. The CDR3 length is 14 residues. The germline V gene encodes CDR1 SEHNR and CDR2 FQNEAQ (reference sequence). The CDR3 reads CASSRADRDRELRV. For the CDR3, the DNA is TGTGCCAGCAGCCGTGCGGACCGGGACAGGGAGTTACGCGTC.

The chain uses TRBV4-3 and TRBJ2-7; D may be TRBD2 (5 bases). The CDR3 is 15 residues long. V was pared by 0 bases and J by 4 bases, with 13 bases between. In germline, CDR1 is LGHNA, CDR2 YSLEER. The CDR3 DNA follows: TGCGCCAGCAGCCAAGATGAGGGTGTTGTTTACGAGCAGTACTTC. Amino acid sequence: CASSQDEGVVYEQYF.

Turning to this clone: An end of the junction differs from the germline gene, which may be a read error. The chain is built from TRBV6-1 and TRBJ2-2; possibly TRBD1 or TRBD2 for D (5 bases each). Per the germline V gene, CDR1 is MNHNS and CDR2 is SASEGT. This CDR3 comprises 17 residues. In DNA, the CDR3 is TGTGCCAGCAGTAAAGCCCCGGGACGGGCGAACACCGGGGAGCTGTTTTTT. As protein: CASSKAPGRANTGELFF.

This chain links TRBV5-4 with TRBJ2-7; no firm D call. From germline, CDR1 is SGHNT and CDR2 YYREEE (reference sequence). Trimming took 1 base from V and 0 from J, leaving 8 bases between them. The CDR3 sequence is 14 residues long. CDR3 loop: CASSLPGPSYEQYF. The CDR3 nucleotides are TGTGCCAGCAGCTTGCCGGGCCCCTCCTACGAGCAGTACTTC.

The sample holds a few counts of this clone. For the CDR3, the DNA is TGTGCCAGCAGCCAAGTCCGGGGTAGCTCCTACGAGCAGTACTTC. It translates to CASSQVRGSSYEQYF. The chain has TRBV4-2 and TRBJ2-7, with D possibly matching TRBD2 (5 bases). V shed 1 base and J shed 0 bases, with 10 bases lying between them. This CDR3 is built from 15 residues. Germline loops: CDR1 LGHNA, CDR2 YNFKEQ.

CDR3 region: CASSPNGGTLGETQYF. The DNA of the CDR3 is TGTGCCAGCTCACCAAACGGGGGTACGCTCGGAGAGACCCAGTACTTC. This chain uses TRBV18 with TRBJ2-5, with D perhaps TRBD2 (6 bases). The CDR3 spans 16 residues. V gave up 2 bases and J gave up 4 bases, with 17 bases separating them. The germline gives CDR1 KGHSH, CDR2 LQKENI.

The CDR3 DNA reads as TGTGCCTGGAGTGAGCCTATGGGGTCGGGGGGCCACTATGGCTACACCTTC. This sequence encodes CAWSEPMGSGGHYGYTF. The chain carries TRBV30 and TRBJ1-2, with a possible D match to TRBD1 (6 bases). This CDR3 has 17 residues. V lost 1 base and J 3 bases, leaving 21 bases between the germline ends. Germline V gives CDR1 GTSNPN, CDR2 SVGIG (reference sequence). The variable domain in full, completed from reference TRBV30 and TRBJ1-2, reads SQTIHQWPATLVQPVGSPLSLECTVEGTSNPNLYWYRQAAGRGLQLLFYSVGIGQISSEVPQNLSASRPQDRQFILSSKKLLLSDSGFYLCAWSEPMGSGGHYGYTFGSGTRLTVV.

The chain has TRBV4-3 and TRBJ2-3; unclear D gene. V dropped 0 bases and J dropped 6 bases, with 16 bases sitting between them. This CDR3 is built from 16 residues. CDR1 and CDR2 from the germline V gene are LGHNA and YSLEER. The CDR3 nucleotides are TGCGCCAGCAGCCAAGAAATCCATTCTGGCCAGGATACGCAGTATTTT. It translates to CASSQEIHSGQDTQYF.

This clone has more than one count but fewer than ten. This chain links TRBV5-6 with TRBJ1-3, with 7 bases aligning to TRBD1. This CDR3 spans 14 amino acids. With V trimmed by 5 bases and J by 2 bases, 4 bases remained unmatched. Per the germline V gene, CDR1 is SGHDT and CDR2 is YYEEEE. The CDR3 coding sequence is TGTGCCAGCAGGCCCCAGGGGGCTGGAAACACCATATATTTT. Its translation is CASRPQGAGNTIYF. Complete variable domain (other parts from reference TRBV5-6 and TRBJ1-3): DAGVTQSPTHLIKTRGQQVTLRCSPKSGHDTVSWYQQALGQGPQFIFQYYEEEERQRGNFPDRFSGHQFPNYSSELNVNALLLGDSALYLCASRPQGAGNTIYFGEGSWLTVV.

The J gene is TRBJ2-1, the V gene TRBV6-4, with TRBD2 matching over 8 bases. The germline CDR1 and CDR2 sequences are MRHNA and SNTAGT. The CDR3 totals 16 residues. V dropped 5 bases and J dropped 5; count of bases not matched to a gene: 11. CDR3 bases: TGTGCCAGCAGTCCATCCCTAGGGACTAGAAACAATGAGCAGTTCTTC. Translated, it gives CASSPSLGTRNNEQFF.

This clone has just a few counts. The chain uses TRBV5-4 and TRBJ2-3, with D unresolved. Trimming removed 0 bases from V and 4 bases from J, with 6 bases in between. The CDR3 spans 13 residues. Germline V gene data show CDR1 as SGHNT and CDR2 as YYREEE (reference sequence). CDR3: CASSLDWADTQYF. In nucleotides, the CDR3 is TGTGCCAGCAGCTTGGATTGGGCAGATACGCAGTATTTT.